Reported below is one T cell receptor (beta chain). Self-reported history from a screening survey and questionnaire set each donor's cohort. The entry originates in a study of blood T cell repertoires in COVID-19. About the research overall: The United States, Italy and Spain provided the acute and convalescent COVID-19 samples. T cells, B-cell-depleted T cells, or PBMCs provided the cDNA or gDNA that served as material.

Per the authors' pipeline: Quantification of nucleated cells was approximated via reference gene primer amplification. Measured with immunoSEQ multiplex PCR; TCRdb has only the in-frame clones, and not every one. The V and J calls and the clone size are those of that table, but D and trimming were determined from the DNA. The table records 280,000 or so clones, around 84% of them present only once. The junction had 2 bases not matched to a gene; V was cut back by 1 base and J by 6 bases. This CDR3 has 15 residues. Germline V gene lookup returns CDR1 MNHEY and CDR2 SVGEGT. This sequence originates from a woman in her fifties or sixties who had recovered from COVID-19. Sequencing was performed on PBMCs or T cells enriched from blood (not recorded which). The V call is TRBV6-2 or TRBV6-3, the J call TRBJ2-1, with TRBD1 identical over 11 bases. The CDR3 nucleotides read TGTGCCAGCAGTTACTTGGGACAGGGGGGCAATGAGCAGTTCTTC. The encoded protein is CASSYLGQGGNEQFF.